Listed below are T cell receptor beta chains from one sample, sequenced in a study of beta chain features in type 1 diabetes. Assay: immunoSEQ multiplex PCR; the TCRdb copy retains only in-frame clones and omits some. The repertoire holds roughly 14,000 clones, with almost 70% as singletons. Sequencing input: Tregs from blood. These receptors all come from a man under 40 with type 1 diabetes. Both conserved end residues are part of each CDR3. D genes are given only for firm matches. Size tells how often a clone was seen (once, few, many) or the class of an expanded clone, and some rows leave it out.

TRBV4-1,TRBD2,TRBJ2-3,.,TGCGCCAGCAGCCAAGAAAGGGGCGGGACTAGCGCAGATACGCAGTATTTT,CASSQERGGTSADTQYF
TRBV29-1,TRBD2,TRBJ2-7,few,TGCAGCGTTGAGACTAGCGGGAGCCACGAGCAGTACTTC,CSVETSGSHEQYF
TRBV27,TRBD2,TRBJ2-7,once,TGTGCCAGCAGTCCCACCCTTATAGCGGGAAGCTACGAGCAGTACTTC,CASSPTLIAGSYEQYF
TRBV10-3,.,TRBJ1-1,few,TGTGCCATCAGTGAGGCAGACTTAAACACTGAAGCTTTCTTT,CAISEADLNTEAFF
TRBV28,TRBD1,TRBJ2-5,.,TGTGCCAGCAAGGGGACAGGGACGGAGACCCAGTACTTC,CASKGTGTETQYF
TRBV9,TRBD2,TRBJ2-5,few,TGTGCCAGCAGCGTATCCGGGGGGTATCAAGAGACCCAGTACTTC,CASSVSGGYQETQYF
TRBV27,.,TRBJ2-7,.,TGTGCCAGCAGTCCCCGTGCGAGTATCGAGCAGTACTTC,CASSPRASIEQYF
TRBV4-1,.,TRBJ1-2,.,TGCGCCAGCAGCCAAGGAGACAGGACTAACTATGGCTACACCTTC,CASSQGDRTNYGYTF
TRBV25-1,TRBD1,TRBJ1-1,.,TGTGCCAGCAGTGACTGGACAGGTAAAGCTTTCTTT,CASSDWTGKAFF
TRBV11-3,.,TRBJ2-2,.,TGTGCCAGCAGCTTAGTAAAGGAGACCGGGGAGCTGTTTTTT,CASSLVKETGELFF
TRBV5-1,TRBD1,TRBJ2-2,few,TGCGCCAGCCGACAGGGGGACAACACCGGGGAGCTGTTTTTT,CASRQGDNTGELFF
TRBV19,TRBD2,TRBJ2-1,few,TGTGCCAGTAGTACCCCCAGGGCGGGAGGCCTCTACAATGAGCAGTTCTTC,CASSTPRAGGLYNEQFF